The subject of this entry is one T cell receptor beta chain. From germline, CDR1 is MGHRA and CDR2 YSYEKL. This CDR3 has 16 amino acids. J was trimmed by 4 bases and V by 1 base; bases with no gene match: 4. This entry comes from a study of cytotoxic CD8 clonotypes in ibrutinib-treated CLL. Using immunoSEQ multiplex PCR, the repertoire was profiled, and TCRdb retains in-frame clones only, with some absent. Counted here are nearly 300,000 clones, around 77% occurring once; the ten biggest clones make up about 5.7%. The source was PBMCs, collected at disease progression, from a patient treated with ibrutinib. The source is a human donor with chronic lymphocytic leukemia. J is TRBJ2-1 and V is TRBV4-1, with 10 bases lining up with TRBD2. The CDR3 DNA follows: TGCGCCAGCAGCCAAGTGGCTAGCGGGGGATACAATGAGCAGTTCTTC. Its protein product is CASSQVASGGYNEQFF.